The 12 T cell receptor beta chains in this list originate from one sample, sequenced in a study of cytomegalovirus exposure and HLA in healthy donors. The study ran its PCR with 60 Vbeta and 13 Jbeta primers. The repertoire was sequenced with immunoSEQ multiplex PCR; TCRdb's copy has only in-frame clones and lacks some. The sample has 55,000 to 80,000 clones, and its top ten clones hold roughly 2.7%. The sample consisted of PBMCs. These receptors came from a man in his forties in good health and CMV-seronegative.

This CDR3 reads CAWSEGNGDQPQHF. CDR3 coding DNA: TGTGCCTGGAGTGAGGGGAATGGGGATCAGCCCCAGCATTTT. V is TRBV30 and J is TRBJ1-5; D possibly corresponds to TRBD1 (5 bases). The V gene's germline CDR1 is GTSNPN and CDR2 SVGIG (reference sequence). The CDR3 loop spans 14 amino acids. The germline V and J ends were trimmed by 1 base and 5 bases, with 12 bases remaining between them.

V usage is TRBV11-3 and J usage is TRBJ2-3; D remains ambiguous. The CDR3 consists of 12 residues. V was trimmed by 6 bases and J by 3 bases, leaving 7 bases between them. CDR1 and CDR2 from the germline V gene are SGHNT and YENEEA. CDR3 coding DNA: TGTGCCAGCAGTTCAGCGACAGATACGCAGTATTTT. It is translated as CASSSATDTQYF.

The rearrangement joins TRBV5-1 to TRBJ2-2; D is possibly TRBD2 (7 bases). The CDR3 length is 14 residues. CDR1 SGHRS and CDR2 YFSETQ come from the germline V gene. V lost 4 bases and J lost 7, with 14 bases in between. The DNA for the CDR3 is TGCGCCAGCAGCCGCGTAGGGGGGGTCGGGGAGCTGTTTTTT. Translation gives CASSRVGGVGELFF. The complete variable domain, with remaining parts taken from reference TRBV5-1 and TRBJ2-2, reads KAGVTQTPRYLIKTRGQQVTLSCSPISGHRSVSWYQQTPGQGLQFLFEYFSETQRNKGNFPGRFSGRQFSNSRSEMNVSTLELGDSALYLCASSRVGGVGELFFGEGSRLTVL.

The J gene is TRBJ1-6, the V gene TRBV5-6; D not certain. V was pared by 0 bases and J by 0 bases, with 7 bases between. The germline V gene has CDR1 SGHDT and CDR2 YYEEEE. The CDR3 has 16 residues. The CDR3 spells CASSLAGSSYNSPLHF. DNA of the CDR3: TGTGCCAGCAGCTTGGCCGGGAGCTCCTATAATTCACCCCTCCACTTT.

The chain recombines TRBV4-1 with TRBJ1-2; D remains ambiguous. The CDR3 totals 13 residues. Per germline, CDR1 MGHRA and CDR2 YSYEKL. V was trimmed by 8 bases and J by 4 bases, leaving 14 bases between them. The DNA for the CDR3 is TGCGCCAGCTCCGAAGTCGCCGGCTATGGCTACACCTTC. Its protein is CASSEVAGYGYTF.

The V and J genes are TRBV6-5 and TRBJ1-6; D remains ambiguous. Germline V CDR1 and CDR2: MNHEY, SVGAGI. The CDR3 runs 14 residues. Trimming removed 6 bases at V and 10 bases at J, with 16 bases between. This CDR3 is CASSLPTRGSPLHF. The CDR3 DNA follows: TGTGCCAGCAGCCTCCCCACTCGGGGATCACCCCTCCACTTT.

Notes on this clone: The CDR3 ends on some other residue instead of the conserved phenylalanine or tryptophan, so this is likely a read error. This rearrangement joins TRBV27 to TRBJ2-7, with 11 bases fitting TRBD1. Germline V CDR1 and CDR2: MNHEY, SMNVEV (reference sequence). With 6 bases clipped from V and 2 bases from J, the junction kept 12 bases outside the gene matches. This CDR3 spans 17 amino acids. The CDR3 region has the DNA TGTGCCAGCAGCACCAAAACTTGGGACAGGGGGGCCTACGAGCAGTACCTC. Protein sequence: CASSTKTWDRGAYEQYL.

The chain is built from TRBV19 and TRBJ2-7; possible D gene TRBD2, 7 bases. The CDR3 covers 14 residues. V lost 7 bases and J 5 bases, leaving 18 bases between the germline ends. Germline CDR1 reads LNHDA; CDR2 reads SQIVND (reference sequence). CDR3 amino acids: CASNRGRGADEQYF. The DNA of the CDR3 is TGTGCCAGTAACCGAGGGAGGGGGGCCGACGAGCAGTACTTC.

Worth noting for this clone: A read error may produce the germline difference seen at one junction end. The chain is built from TRBV2 and TRBJ2-1; 10 positions match TRBD2. Germline-derived CDR1 and CDR2 are SNHLY and FYNNEI. The CDR3 runs to 13 residues. This CDR3 is CASSQAGGHEQFF. CDR3 DNA sequence: TGTGCCAGCAGTCAAGCGGGGGGGCATGAGCAGTTCTTC.

This sequence joins TRBV30 and TRBJ1-2, with TRBD1 matching 7 bases. This CDR3 has 13 residues. The junction had 10 bases not matched to a gene; V was cut back by 5 bases and J by 7 bases. Per the germline V gene, CDR1 is GTSNPN and CDR2 is SVGIG (reference sequence). The chain's CDR3 is CAWLNPDRAGYTF. CDR3 sequence (DNA): TGTGCCTGGCTAAACCCAGACAGGGCTGGCTACACCTTC.

The V and J genes are TRBV2 and TRBJ1-2; unclear D gene. Looked up from germline, CDR1 is SNHLY and CDR2 is FYNNEI. V lost 6 bases to trimming and J lost 1 base, with 9 bases between them. CDR3 size: 13 residues. The CDR3 DNA sequence: TGTGCCAGCAGACAGACCTTTAACTATGGCTACACCTTC. It encodes CASRQTFNYGYTF.

This chain connects TRBV30 to TRBJ2-6, with unresolved D. Germline V gene data show CDR1 as GTSNPN and CDR2 as SVGIG (reference sequence). The V end was cut by 5 bases, the J end by 5 bases, with 19 bases between. The CDR3 consists of 16 residues. CDR3 in DNA: TGTGCCTGGGGTTCAACCACAGAGAACTGGGCCAACGTCCTGACTTTC. Amino acids: CAWGSTTENWANVLTF.